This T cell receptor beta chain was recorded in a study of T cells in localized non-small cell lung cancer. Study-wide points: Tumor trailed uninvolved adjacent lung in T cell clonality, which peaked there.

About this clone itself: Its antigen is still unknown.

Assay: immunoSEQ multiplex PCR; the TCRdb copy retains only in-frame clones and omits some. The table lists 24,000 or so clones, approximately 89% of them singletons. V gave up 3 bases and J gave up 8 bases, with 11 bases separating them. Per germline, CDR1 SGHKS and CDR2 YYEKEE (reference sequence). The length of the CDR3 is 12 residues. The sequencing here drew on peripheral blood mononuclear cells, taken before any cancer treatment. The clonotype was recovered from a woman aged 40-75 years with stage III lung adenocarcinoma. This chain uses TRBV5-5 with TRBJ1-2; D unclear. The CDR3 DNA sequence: TGTGCCAGCAGCTCGAGGGTTGGAGGCTACACCTTC. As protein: CASSSRVGGYTF.